The 21 T cell receptor beta chains below all came from one sample that was sequenced in a study of T cell changes during pregnancy in multiple sclerosis. Libraries were prepared by immunoSEQ multiplex PCR; TCRdb keeps only in-frame clonotypes and omits some of them. The sample consists of about 64,000 clones, over 95% of them appearing once. This material consisted of CD8+ T cells from peripheral blood mononuclear cells, taken after pregnancy. Receptor source: a female donor with multiple sclerosis, enrolled in a pregnancy study.

The chain links TRBV4-1 to TRBJ2-7, with TRBD1 identical over 9 bases. Germline-derived CDR1 and CDR2 are MGHRA and YSYEKL. The CDR3 extends over 14 amino acids. Losses at the gene ends were 3 bases for V and 2 bases for J; bases not matched to a gene: 2. CDR3 sequence: CASSHGTGPYEQYF. The CDR3 bases are TGCGCCAGCAGCCACGGGACAGGGCCCTACGAGCAGTACTTC.

The V gene is TRBV5-1, the J gene TRBJ2-1, with 9 bases lining up with TRBD2. This CDR3 comprises 15 residues. The J segment lost 4 bases and the V segment lost 0 bases, leaving 2 bases of the junction unmatched. The germline gives CDR1 SGHRS, CDR2 YFSETQ. The DNA of the CDR3 is TGCGCCAGCAGCTTGGAGACTAGCGGATACAATGAGCAGTTCTTC. Protein: CASSLETSGYNEQFF. The whole variable domain, filled in from reference TRBV5-1 and TRBJ2-1, reads KAGVTQTPRYLIKTRGQQVTLSCSPISGHRSVSWYQQTPGQGLQFLFEYFSETQRNKGNFPGRFSGRQFSNSRSEMNVSTLELGDSALYLCASSLETSGYNEQFFGPGTRLTVL.

V gene TRBV28 combines with J gene TRBJ2-7; TRBD2 agrees at 9 bases. The V gene end was trimmed by 7 bases and the J gene end by 1 base; junction bases not matched to a gene: 8. The CDR3 has 15 residues. CDR1 is MDHEN and CDR2 is SYDVKM in the germline V gene. The CDR3 protein is CASINSGSISYEQYF. In nucleotides, the CDR3 is TGTGCCAGCATCAATAGCGGGAGCATATCCTACGAGCAGTACTTC.

This clone was counted a single time. The chain uses TRBV6-5 and TRBJ2-1; D gene uncertain. CDR3 length: 13 residues. V lost 7 bases, J lost 7 bases, and 14 bases lay in between. Germline assignment: CDR1 MNHEY and CDR2 SVGAGI. CDR3 protein: CASTGETLNEQFF. The CDR3 DNA follows: TGTGCCAGCACGGGTGAGACCCTAAATGAGCAGTTCTTC.

V is TRBV27 and J is TRBJ2-1; D gene ambiguous. CDR1 and CDR2 from the germline V gene are MNHEY and SMNVEV (reference sequence). The CDR3 runs 14 residues. Trimming removed 8 bases at V and 2 bases at J, with 13 bases between. DNA for the CDR3: TGTGCCAGCGCCATAAGCGCTACCTACAATGAGCAGTTCTTC. Translation: CASAISATYNEQFF.

This clone was observed a single time. V usage is TRBV6-9 and J usage is TRBJ2-1, with 8 bases aligning to TRBD2. J was trimmed by 6 bases and V by 0 bases; bases with no gene match: 16. This CDR3 is 19 amino acids long. Germline CDR1 is MNHGY and CDR2 is SVAAGI. The CDR3 nucleotides read TGTGCCAGCAGTTATTCGGGGCAATTTCAGCGGGAGTTCGGCAATGAGCAGTTCTTC. The encoded protein is CASSYSGQFQREFGNEQFF.

The rearrangement uses TRBV7-8 and TRBJ1-2, with D possibly TRBD1 on 6 matching bases. The CDR3 runs 12 residues. The V end was cut by 1 base, the J end by 10 bases, with 10 bases between. Germline V gene sequence: CDR1 SGHVS, CDR2 FQNEAQ. This chain's CDR3 is CASSLEQGPYTF. CDR3 bases: TGTGCCAGCAGCTTAGAACAGGGCCCCTACACCTTC.

The chain is built from TRBV7-9 and TRBJ2-7; possible D gene TRBD2, 5 bases. Trimming left V 3 bases short and J 2 bases short, with 11 bases between. This CDR3 spans 14 amino acids. Germline CDR1 and CDR2: SEHNR and FQNEAQ (reference sequence). CDR3 bases: TGTGCCAGCAGCTTGGACGGGCGGGCCTACGAGCAGTACTTC. Its protein product is CASSLDGRAYEQYF.

The chain couples TRBV18 to TRBJ2-1; 7 nucleotides align to TRBD1. The CDR3 consists of 14 residues. The J segment lost 4 bases and the V segment lost 3 bases, leaving 3 bases of the junction unmatched. Germline CDR1 reads KGHSH; CDR2 reads LQKENI. The CDR3, as DNA: TGTGCCAGCTCACCGACAGGGATGTACAATGAGCAGTTCTTC. This codes for CASSPTGMYNEQFF. The variable domain in full, with the rest retrieved from reference TRBV18 and TRBJ2-1, is NAGVMQNPRHLVRRRGQEARLRCSPMKGHSHVYWYRQLPEEGLKFMVYLQKENIIDESGMPKERFSAEFPKEGPSILRIQQVVRGDSAAYFCASSPTGMYNEQFFGPGTRLTVL.

The chain has TRBV4-3 and TRBJ2-5; weak D call: TRBD2 (5 bases). Germline CDR1 reads LGHNA; CDR2 reads YSLEER. This CDR3 contains 14 residues. Trimming left V 4 bases short and J 5 bases short, with 14 bases between. The CDR3 loop reads CASSPTLVSETQYF. DNA of the CDR3: TGCGCCAGCAGCCCCACACTAGTTTCCGAGACCCAGTACTTC.

The J gene is TRBJ1-5, the V gene TRBV13; D is undetermined. This CDR3 has 15 residues. Germline CDR1 is PRHDT and CDR2 is FYEKMQ (reference sequence). Trimming took 0 bases from V and 4 from J, leaving 10 bases between them. DNA of the CDR3: TGTGCCAGCAGCTTAGGCCGTCTACGAAATCAGCCCCAGCATTTT. Translating it yields CASSLGRLRNQPQHF.

The chain is built from TRBV7-6 and TRBJ2-3; no clear D gene. The CDR3 spans 13 residues. V lost 3 bases to trimming and J lost 6 bases, with 10 bases between them. Per the germline V gene, CDR1 is SGHVS and CDR2 is FNYEAQ. The DNA of the CDR3 is TGTGCCAGCAGCTTGCGACTGGCTGATACGCAGTATTTT. Translation: CASSLRLADTQYF.

This chain joins TRBV18 and TRBJ2-1; TRBD2 aligns across 10 bases. Per the germline V gene, CDR1 is KGHSH and CDR2 is LQKENI. After removal of 2 bases from V and 4 bases from J, the junction contained 8 bases not matched to a gene. The CDR3 spans 17 residues. CDR3 region: CASSPDDGTSVYNEQFF. The CDR3 region has the DNA TGTGCCAGCTCACCAGACGACGGGACTAGCGTTTACAATGAGCAGTTCTTC.

The V and J genes are TRBV13 and TRBJ2-3; TRBD1 agrees at 8 bases. The junction had 5 bases not matched to a gene; V was cut back by 3 bases and J by 3 bases. The CDR3 loop spans 15 amino acids. Germline V CDR1 and CDR2: PRHDT, FYEKMQ (reference sequence). CDR3 nucleotides: TGTGCCAGCAGCTTCCGGGACAGGAGGACAGATACGCAGTATTTT. Protein: CASSFRDRRTDTQYF.

The chain uses TRBV28 and TRBJ2-1, with no clear D. The V gene's germline CDR1 is MDHEN and CDR2 SYDVKM. The CDR3 totals 11 residues. V was shortened by 3 bases and J by 9 bases, with 6 bases between the two germline ends. CDR3 sequence: CASSFRREQFF. The CDR3, as DNA: TGTGCCAGCAGTTTCCGTCGTGAGCAGTTCTTC.

This CDR3 reads CASSGDNSPYYTDTQYF. For the CDR3, the DNA is TGCGCCAGCAGCGGAGATAATAGCCCCTATTACACAGATACGCAGTATTTT. The V call is TRBV5-1, the J call TRBJ2-3; D call uncertain. Germline V gene sequence: CDR1 SGHRS, CDR2 YFSETQ. This CDR3 region has 17 residues. Trimming took off 4 bases at V and 2 bases at J, with 20 bases between the two ends.

The J gene is TRBJ2-7, the V gene TRBV6-1, with 12 bases that match TRBD2. The CDR3 contains 16 residues. Looked up from germline, CDR1 is MNHNS and CDR2 is SASEGT. Unmatched junction bases numbered 9, after V lost 2 bases and J lost 7 bases. CDR3 amino acids: CASSEYLAGGPEEQYF. The CDR3 DNA sequence: TGTGCCAGCAGTGAATATCTAGCGGGAGGGCCGGAGGAGCAGTACTTC.

This chain uses TRBV5-6 with TRBJ1-1; 10 nucleotides align to TRBD1. The trim removed 3 bases at V and 0 bases at J, leaving 8 bases unmatched. The germline gives CDR1 SGHDT, CDR2 YYEEEE. The CDR3 consists of 17 residues. The CDR3: CASSSGWDRGLNTEAFF. CDR3 nucleotides: TGTGCCAGCAGCTCAGGATGGGACAGGGGATTGAACACTGAAGCTTTCTTT.

The genes are TRBV7-2 and TRBJ2-1; 15 nucleotides align to TRBD2. V trimming: 6 bases; J trimming: 0 bases; junction bases outside the gene matches: 9. This CDR3 contains 19 residues. CDR1 and CDR2 from the germline V gene are SGHTA and FQGNSA. This chain's CDR3 is CASRGWTSGRASSYNEQFF. The DNA of the CDR3 is TGTGCCAGCAGGGGATGGACTAGCGGGAGGGCCAGCTCCTACAATGAGCAGTTCTTC.

The chain links TRBV27 to TRBJ2-7; 8 bases map to TRBD1. This CDR3 has 13 residues. Trimming cost V 11 bases and J 5 bases; bases outside gene matches: 11. Germline CDR1 MNHEY, CDR2 SMNVEV (reference sequence). The CDR3, as DNA: TGTGCCGCCCAAGGACAGGGTACAGACGAGCAGTACTTC. This gives the protein CAAQGQGTDEQYF.

This chain joins TRBV9 and TRBJ2-2; 12 bases line up with TRBD2. CDR3 length: 18 residues. Germline V gene lookup returns CDR1 SGDLS and CDR2 YYNGEE. After removal of 4 bases from V and 5 bases from J, the junction contained 12 bases not matched to a gene. The CDR3 region is CASSPRTSGIWITGELFF. CDR3 sequence (DNA): TGTGCCAGCAGCCCAAGGACTAGCGGGATTTGGATTACCGGGGAGCTGTTTTTT. The full variable domain, rest sourced from reference TRBV9 and TRBJ2-2, is DSGVTQTPKHLITATGQRVTLRCSPRSGDLSVYWYQQSLDQGLQFLIQYYNGEERAKGNILERFSAQQFPDLHSELNLSSLELGDSALYFCASSPRTSGIWITGELFFGEGSRLTVL.